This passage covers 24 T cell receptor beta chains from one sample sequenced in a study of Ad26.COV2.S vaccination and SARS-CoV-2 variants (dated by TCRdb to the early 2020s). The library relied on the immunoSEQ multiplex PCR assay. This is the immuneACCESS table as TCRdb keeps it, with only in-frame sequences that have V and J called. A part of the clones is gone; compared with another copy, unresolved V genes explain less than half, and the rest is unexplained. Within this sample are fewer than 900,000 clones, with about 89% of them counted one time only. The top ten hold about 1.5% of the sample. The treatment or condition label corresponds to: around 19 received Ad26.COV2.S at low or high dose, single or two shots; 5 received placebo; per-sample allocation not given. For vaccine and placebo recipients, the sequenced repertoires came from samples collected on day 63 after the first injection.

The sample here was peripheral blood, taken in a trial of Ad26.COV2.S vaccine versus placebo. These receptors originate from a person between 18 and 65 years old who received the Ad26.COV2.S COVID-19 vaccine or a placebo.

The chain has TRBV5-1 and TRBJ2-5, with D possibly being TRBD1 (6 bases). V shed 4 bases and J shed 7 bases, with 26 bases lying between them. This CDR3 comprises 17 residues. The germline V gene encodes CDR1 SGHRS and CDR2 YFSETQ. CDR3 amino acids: CASSPVTGLGPRGTQYF. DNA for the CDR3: TGCGCCAGCAGCCCGGTGACAGGATTGGGTCCCCGGGGGACCCAGTACTTC.

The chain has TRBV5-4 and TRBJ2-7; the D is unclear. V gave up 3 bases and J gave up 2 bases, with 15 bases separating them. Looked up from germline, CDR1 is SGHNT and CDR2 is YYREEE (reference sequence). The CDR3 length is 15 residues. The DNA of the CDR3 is TGTGCCAGCAGCTCCCGAGTTGGGCTCCCCTACGAGCAGTACTTC. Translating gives CASSSRVGLPYEQYF. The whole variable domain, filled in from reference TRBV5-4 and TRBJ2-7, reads ETGVTQSPTHLIKTRGQQVTLRCSSQSGHNTVSWYQQALGQGPQFIFQYYREEENGRGNFPPRFSGLQFPNYSSELNVNALELDDSALYLCASSSRVGLPYEQYFGPGTRLTVT.

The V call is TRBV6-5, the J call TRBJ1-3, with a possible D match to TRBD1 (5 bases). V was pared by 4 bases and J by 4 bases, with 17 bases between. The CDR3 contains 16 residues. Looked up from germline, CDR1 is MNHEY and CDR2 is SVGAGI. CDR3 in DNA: TGTGCCAGCAGTTGGGCCCAGGGTTCGTCCGGAAACACCATATATTTT. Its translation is CASSWAQGSSGNTIYF.

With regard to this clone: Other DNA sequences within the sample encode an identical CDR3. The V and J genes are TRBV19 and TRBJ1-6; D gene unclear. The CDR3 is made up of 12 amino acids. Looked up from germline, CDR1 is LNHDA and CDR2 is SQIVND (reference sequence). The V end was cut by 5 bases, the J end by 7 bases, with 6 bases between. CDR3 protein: CASSPVNSPLHF. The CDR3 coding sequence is TGTGCCAGTAGTCCGGTCAATTCACCCCTCCACTTT.

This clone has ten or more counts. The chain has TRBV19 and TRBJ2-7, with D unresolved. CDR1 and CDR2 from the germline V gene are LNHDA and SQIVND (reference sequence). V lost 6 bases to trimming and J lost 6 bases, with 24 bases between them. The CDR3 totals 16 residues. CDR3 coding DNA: TGTGCCAGTAGCGATCGGACCGGGCCCCCGTCGGTCGAGCAGTACTTC. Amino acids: CASSDRTGPPSVEQYF.

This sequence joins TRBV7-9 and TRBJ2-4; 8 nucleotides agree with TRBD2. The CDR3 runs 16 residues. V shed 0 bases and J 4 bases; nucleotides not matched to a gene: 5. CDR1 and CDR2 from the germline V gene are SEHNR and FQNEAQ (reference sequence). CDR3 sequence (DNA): TGTGCCAGCAGCTTAGCGGGACTAGGTGCTAAAAACATTCAGTACTTC. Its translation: CASSLAGLGAKNIQYF.

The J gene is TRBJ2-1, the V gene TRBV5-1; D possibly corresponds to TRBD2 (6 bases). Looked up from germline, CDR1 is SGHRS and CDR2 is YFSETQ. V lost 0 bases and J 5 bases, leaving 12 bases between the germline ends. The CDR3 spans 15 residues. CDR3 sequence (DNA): TGCGCCAGCAGCTTGGGTGCGGGAATACACAATGAGCAGTTCTTC. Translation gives CASSLGAGIHNEQFF.

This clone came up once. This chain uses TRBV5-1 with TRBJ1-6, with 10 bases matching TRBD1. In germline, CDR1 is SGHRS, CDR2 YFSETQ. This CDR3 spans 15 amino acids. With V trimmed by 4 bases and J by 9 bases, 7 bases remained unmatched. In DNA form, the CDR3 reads TGCGCCAGCAGCGGGGGACAGGGGTTGTCTTCACCCCTCCACTTT. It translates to CASSGGQGLSSPLHF.

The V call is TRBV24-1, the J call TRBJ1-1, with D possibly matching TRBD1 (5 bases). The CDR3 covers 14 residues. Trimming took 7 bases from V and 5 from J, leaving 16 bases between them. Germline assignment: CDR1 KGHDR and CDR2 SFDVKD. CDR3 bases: TGTGCCACCAGGCGGGGGGGAGATAGGACTGAAGCTTTCTTT. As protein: CATRRGGDRTEAFF.

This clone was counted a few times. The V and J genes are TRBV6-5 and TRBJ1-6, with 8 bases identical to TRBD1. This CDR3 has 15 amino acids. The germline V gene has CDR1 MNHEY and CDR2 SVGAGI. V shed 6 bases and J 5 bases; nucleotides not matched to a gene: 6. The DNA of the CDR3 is TGTGCCAGCAGCCCCCGGGACAGGCATAATTCACCCCTCCACTTT. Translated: CASSPRDRHNSPLHF.

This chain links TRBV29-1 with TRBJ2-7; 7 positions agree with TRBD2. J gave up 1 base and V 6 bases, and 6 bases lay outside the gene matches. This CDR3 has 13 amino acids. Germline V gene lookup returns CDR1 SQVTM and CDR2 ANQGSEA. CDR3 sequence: CSVKLALSYEQYF. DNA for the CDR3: TGCAGCGTCAAACTAGCGCTTTCCTACGAGCAGTACTTC.

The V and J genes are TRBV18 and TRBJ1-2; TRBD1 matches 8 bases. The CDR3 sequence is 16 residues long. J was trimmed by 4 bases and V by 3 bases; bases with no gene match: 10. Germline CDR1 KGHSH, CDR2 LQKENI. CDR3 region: CASSPLTGGEFYGYTF. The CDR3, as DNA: TGTGCCAGCTCACCCCTCACAGGGGGGGAATTCTATGGCTACACCTTC.

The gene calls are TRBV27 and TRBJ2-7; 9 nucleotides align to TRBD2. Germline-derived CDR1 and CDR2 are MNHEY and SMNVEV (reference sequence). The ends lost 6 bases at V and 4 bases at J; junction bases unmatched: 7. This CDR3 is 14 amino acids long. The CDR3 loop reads CASSLSGRRYEQYF. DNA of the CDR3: TGTGCCAGCAGCCTTAGCGGGAGAAGATACGAGCAGTACTTC.

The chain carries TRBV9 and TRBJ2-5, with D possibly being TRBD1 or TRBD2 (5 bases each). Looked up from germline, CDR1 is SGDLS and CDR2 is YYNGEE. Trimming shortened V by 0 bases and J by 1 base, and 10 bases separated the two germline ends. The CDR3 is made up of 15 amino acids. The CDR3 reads CASSVAGLLQETQYF. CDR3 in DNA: TGTGCCAGCAGCGTAGCGGGGCTACTCCAAGAGACCCAGTACTTC.

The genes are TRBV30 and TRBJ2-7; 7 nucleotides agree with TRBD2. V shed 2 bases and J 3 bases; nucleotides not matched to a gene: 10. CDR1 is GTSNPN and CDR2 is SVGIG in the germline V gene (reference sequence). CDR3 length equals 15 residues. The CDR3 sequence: CAWSPTSVAFYEQYF. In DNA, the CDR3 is TGTGCCTGGAGTCCAACTAGCGTCGCGTTCTACGAGCAGTACTTC.

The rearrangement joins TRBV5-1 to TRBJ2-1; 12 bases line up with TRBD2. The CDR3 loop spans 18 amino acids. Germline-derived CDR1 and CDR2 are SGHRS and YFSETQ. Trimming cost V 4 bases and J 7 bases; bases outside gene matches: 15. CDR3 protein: CASSRGVTSGRMMNEQFF. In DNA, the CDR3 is TGCGCCAGCAGCCGAGGGGTAACTAGCGGGAGGATGATGAATGAGCAGTTCTTC.

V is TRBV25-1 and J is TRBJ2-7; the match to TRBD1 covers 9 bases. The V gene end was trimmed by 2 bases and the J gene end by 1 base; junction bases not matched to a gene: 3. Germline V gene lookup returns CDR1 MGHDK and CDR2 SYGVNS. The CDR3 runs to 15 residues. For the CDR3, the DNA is TGTGCCAGCAGTGAACCCGGGACAGGGTCCTACGAGCAGTACTTC. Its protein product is CASSEPGTGSYEQYF.

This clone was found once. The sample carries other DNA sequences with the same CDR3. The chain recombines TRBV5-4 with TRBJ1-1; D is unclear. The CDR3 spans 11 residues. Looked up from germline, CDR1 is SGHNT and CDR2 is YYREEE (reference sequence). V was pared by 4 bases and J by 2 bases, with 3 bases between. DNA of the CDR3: TGTGCCAGCAGCCTCAACACTGAAGCTTTCTTT. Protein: CASSLNTEAFF. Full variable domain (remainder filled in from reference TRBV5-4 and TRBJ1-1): ETGVTQSPTHLIKTRGQQVTLRCSSQSGHNTVSWYQQALGQGPQFIFQYYREEENGRGNFPPRFSGLQFPNYSSELNVNALELDDSALYLCASSLNTEAFFGQGTRLTVV.

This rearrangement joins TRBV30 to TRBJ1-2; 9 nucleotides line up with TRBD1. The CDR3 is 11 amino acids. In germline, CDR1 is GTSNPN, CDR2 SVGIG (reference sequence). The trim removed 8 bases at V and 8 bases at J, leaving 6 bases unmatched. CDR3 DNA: TGTGCCCGTTGGGACAGGGAGGGCTACACCTTC. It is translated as CARWDREGYTF.

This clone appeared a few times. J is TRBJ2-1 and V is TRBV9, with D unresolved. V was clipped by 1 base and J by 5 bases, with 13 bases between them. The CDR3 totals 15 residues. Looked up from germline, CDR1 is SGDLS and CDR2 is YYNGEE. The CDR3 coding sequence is TGTGCCAGCAGCGTATTGGGAAATTCCAACAATGAGCAGTTCTTC. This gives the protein CASSVLGNSNNEQFF.

As DNA, the CDR3 is TGTGCCAGCTCCTTGGACACAAACACTGAAGCTTTCTTT. Translating gives CASSLDTNTEAFF. The chain employs TRBV2 and TRBJ1-1; a weak D match, TRBD1 (5 bases). Germline V gives CDR1 SNHLY, CDR2 FYNNEI. The V gene lost 8 bases and the J gene lost 2 bases, with 12 bases spanning the gap. The CDR3 contains 13 residues.

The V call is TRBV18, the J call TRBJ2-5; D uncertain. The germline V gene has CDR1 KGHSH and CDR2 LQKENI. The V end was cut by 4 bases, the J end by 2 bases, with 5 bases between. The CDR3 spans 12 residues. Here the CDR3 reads CASSLGQETQYF. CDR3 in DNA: TGTGCCAGCTCACTAGGGCAAGAGACCCAGTACTTC.

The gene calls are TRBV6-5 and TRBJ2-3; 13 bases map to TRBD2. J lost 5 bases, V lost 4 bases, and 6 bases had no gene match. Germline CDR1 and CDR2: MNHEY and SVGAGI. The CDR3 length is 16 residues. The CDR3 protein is CASSSQTSGRRDTQYF. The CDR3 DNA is TGTGCCAGCAGTTCCCAGACTAGCGGGAGGAGAGATACGCAGTATTTT.

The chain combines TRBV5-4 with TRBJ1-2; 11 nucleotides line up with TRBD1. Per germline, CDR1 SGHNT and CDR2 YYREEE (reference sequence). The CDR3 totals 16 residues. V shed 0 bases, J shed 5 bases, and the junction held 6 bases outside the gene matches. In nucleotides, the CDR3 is TGTGCCAGCAGCTTGGGGACAGGGGGCGCTTCATATGGCTACACCTTC. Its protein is CASSLGTGGASYGYTF.